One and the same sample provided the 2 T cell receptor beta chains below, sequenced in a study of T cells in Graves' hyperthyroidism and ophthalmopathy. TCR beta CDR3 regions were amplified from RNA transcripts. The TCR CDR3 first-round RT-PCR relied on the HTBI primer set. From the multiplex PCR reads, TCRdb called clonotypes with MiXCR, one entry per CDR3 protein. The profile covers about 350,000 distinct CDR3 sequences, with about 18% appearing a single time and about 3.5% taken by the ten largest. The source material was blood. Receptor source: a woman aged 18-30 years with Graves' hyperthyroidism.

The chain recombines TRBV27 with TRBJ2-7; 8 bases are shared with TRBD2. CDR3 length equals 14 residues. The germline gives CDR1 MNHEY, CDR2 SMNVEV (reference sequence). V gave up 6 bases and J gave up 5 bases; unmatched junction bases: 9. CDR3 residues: CASRLAGGGHEQYF. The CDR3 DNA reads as TGTGCCAGCAGGCTAGCGGGTGGGGGGCACGAGCAGTACTTC.

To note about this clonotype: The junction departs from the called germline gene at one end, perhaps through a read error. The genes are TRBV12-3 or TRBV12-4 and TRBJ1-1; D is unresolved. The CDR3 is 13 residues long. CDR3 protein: CASSQLGNTDAFF. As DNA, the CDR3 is TGTGCCAGCAGTCAACTCGGTAACACTGATGCTTTCTTT.